One TCR beta chain is described in this entry. Trimming left V 7 bases short and J 0 bases short, with 14 bases between. There are 15 residues in the CDR3. Germline values: CDR1 MNHNS, CDR2 SASEGT. TCRdb's table, derived via immunoSEQ multiplex PCR, lists solely in-frame clones and lacks some. The sample comprises over 55,000 clones, approximately 89% of which are singletons, and 2% to 2.5% rests with the top ten. The source of the sample is a study of OX40 agonist ivuxolimab in advanced cancers. The receptor was isolated from an adult with an advanced solid tumor such as melanoma, head and neck, liver or kidney cancer. The sample here was CD4+ or CD8+ T cells sorted from blood, taken in a trial of the OX40 agonist ivuxolimab. The chain uses TRBV6-1 and TRBJ2-3; D may match TRBD1 or TRBD2 (5 bases each). CDR3 amino acids: CASTFRDHSTDTQYF. The CDR3 nucleotides are TGTGCCAGCACCTTCCGGGACCACAGCACAGATACGCAGTATTTT.